Following are 10 T cell receptor beta chains from one sample sequenced in a study of cytomegalovirus exposure and HLA in healthy donors. The PCR contained 60 Vbeta and 13 Jbeta primers. Profiling relied on immunoSEQ multiplex PCR, and the TCRdb table lists in-frame clones only, not all of them. This sample's table reports almost 45,000 clones. Source material: PBMCs. The origin of the receptors is a male donor in good health and CMV-seronegative.

J is TRBJ2-5 and V is TRBV14, with unresolved D. V was trimmed by 1 base and J by 7 bases, leaving 10 bases between them. The CDR3 contains 13 residues. Germline-derived CDR1 and CDR2 are SGHDN and FVKESK. CDR3 region: CASSQVSSLTQYF. For the CDR3, the DNA is TGTGCCAGCAGCCAAGTTTCATCATTGACCCAGTACTTC.

This chain joins TRBV7-6 and TRBJ1-1; D is perhaps TRBD1 (6 bases). Per germline, CDR1 SGHVS and CDR2 FNYEAQ. The CDR3 has 11 residues. Trimming cost V 5 bases and J 8 bases, with 9 bases left between them. This CDR3 reads CASSLGTEAFF. The CDR3 DNA reads as TGTGCCAGCAGCCTCGGGACAGAAGCTTTCTTT.

The chain carries TRBV19 and TRBJ2-3; TRBD2 is a possible D gene (5 bases). CDR3 length: 13 amino acids. V was shortened by 7 bases and J by 4 bases, with 12 bases between the two germline ends. Germline V lookup: CDR1 LNHDA, CDR2 SQIVND (reference sequence). The CDR3 spells CASNPGNPDTQYF. DNA for the CDR3: TGTGCCAGTAATCCGGGGAACCCAGATACGCAGTATTTT. Full variable domain (missing parts from reference TRBV19 and TRBJ2-3): DGGITQSPKYLFRKEGQNVTLSCEQNLNHDAMYWYRQDPGQGLRLIYYSQIVNDFQKGDIAEGYSVSREKKESFPLTVTSAQKNPTAFYLCASNPGNPDTQYFGPGTRLTVL.

Considering frequency, this clone is medium-sized (0.01 to 0.1%). This rearrangement joins TRBV18 to TRBJ1-1; the D gene is possibly TRBD1 (6 bases). This CDR3 has 13 residues. Trimming removed 6 bases at V and 1 base at J, with 9 bases between. Germline-derived CDR1 and CDR2 are KGHSH and LQKENI. The CDR3 region has the DNA TGTGCCAGCTCGCAGGACAGGAACACTGAAGCTTTCTTT. This gives the protein CASSQDRNTEAFF.

The chain recombines TRBV29-1 with TRBJ2-7; 8 bases line up with TRBD1. Trimming removed 7 bases from V and 7 bases from J; junction bases left unmatched: 9. The CDR3 contains 12 residues. Germline assignment: CDR1 SQVTM and CDR2 ANQGSEA. CDR3 sequence (DNA): TGCAGCGCAGGACAGGGTCCTACAGAGCAGTACTTC. Residues: CSAGQGPTEQYF.

V and J are TRBV7-2 and TRBJ1-4; tentatively, D is TRBD1 (5 bases). The V end lost 4 bases, the J end lost 11 bases, and 14 bases lay between the germline ends. The CDR3 length is 13 residues. Germline V gives CDR1 SGHTA, CDR2 FQGNSA. The CDR3 nucleotides read TGTGCCAGCAGCTCCCCGGGGACTGATAAACTGTTTTTT. Its translation: CASSSPGTDKLFF.

The V call is TRBV10-3, the J call TRBJ2-1, with 10 positions matching TRBD2. Trimming cost V 6 bases and J 0 bases; bases outside gene matches: 2. CDR1 is ENHRY and CDR2 is SYGVKD in the germline V gene. The CDR3 has 15 amino acids. The CDR3 nucleotides are TGTGCCATCAGATCTAGCGGGAGCTCCTACAATGAGCAGTTCTTC. Protein: CAIRSSGSSYNEQFF.

V is TRBV4-2 and J is TRBJ2-7; TRBD1 agrees at 10 bases. This CDR3 has 16 residues. Trimming cost V 4 bases and J 2 bases; bases outside gene matches: 8. Germline CDR1 LGHNA, CDR2 YNFKEQ. Here the CDR3 DNA reads TGTGCCAGCAGCCTACCAGGACAGGGGGACGCCTACGAGCAGTACTTC. Residues: CASSLPGQGDAYEQYF.

The rearrangement joins TRBV4-3 to TRBJ1-4; no clear D gene. V lost 0 bases and J lost 8, with 7 bases in between. The CDR3 sequence is 13 residues long. Germline-derived CDR1 and CDR2 are LGHNA and YSLEER. Here the CDR3 DNA reads TGCGCCAGCAGCCAAGATTTGGCCGAAAAACTGTTTTTT. Amino acid sequence: CASSQDLAEKLFF.

The chain has TRBV10-3 and TRBJ2-5, with D perhaps matching TRBD1 (6 bases). V lost 6 bases to trimming and J lost 5 bases, with 16 bases between them. This CDR3 contains 14 residues. Germline V gene sequence: CDR1 ENHRY, CDR2 SYGVKD. The CDR3 DNA is TGTGCCATCAGAGAAACAGGGTTACCCGAGACCCAGTACTTC. Encoded protein: CAIRETGLPETQYF.